This record covers a single TCR beta chain. Its antigen is unknown. These data originate in a study of shared clonotypes between healthy human individuals. Study context: Per-donor plates numbered three CD4 naive, three CD4 memory, two CD8 naive and one CD8 memory. The study, taken as a whole, reports: In a handful of donors, around 5.5% of naive CD4 clonotypes appeared in common.

In the original analysis: There were no quality scores in the junction-only immunoSEQ sequences, so filtering differed. The data were produced by immunoSEQ multiplex PCR, yet TCRdb's version contains in-frame clones alone and is incomplete. The V and J calls and the clone size are those of that table, but D and trimming were determined from the DNA. The sample shows 300,000 or so clones, about 74% of them seen only once. CDR3 length: 15 residues. CDR1 is MGHRA and CDR2 is YSYEKL in the germline V gene. V lost 5 bases, J lost 0 bases, and 13 bases lay in between. This clonotype was obtained from a man aged 25 to 40 in good health. Sequencing used memory CD4+ T cells sorted from blood. The subset: CD45RA-negative fraction. The chain employs TRBV4-1 and TRBJ1-1; unclear D gene. This CDR3 is CASSYNRHLNTEAFF. CDR3 nucleotide sequence: TGCGCCAGCAGCTATAACCGGCACCTGAACACTGAAGCTTTCTTT.